This TCR beta chain was identified in a study of somatic mutations in cytotoxic T cells in rheumatoid arthritis. Whole-study findings and limits: Among rheumatoid arthritis patients, TRBV07 appeared slightly underrepresented, and this finding was left without any adjustment for multiple comparisons. Among patients with rheumatoid arthritis, but not healthy controls, CD8+ clonality increased with age.

Comments on this clone: Its antigen is unidentified.

This CDR3 contains 16 residues. From germline, CDR1 is SGHAT and CDR2 FQNNGV. Trimming cost V 6 bases and J 3 bases, with 21 bases left between them. Profiled with immunoSEQ multiplex PCR; TCRdb holds only in-frame clones, not every one. The sample lists 10,000 to 13,000 clones, about 80% seen once, with 34% in the top ten. This chain connects TRBV11-2 to TRBJ2-7; D is perhaps TRBD2 (6 bases). Source material: CD8+ T cells sorted from blood. This TCR was sampled from an adult with rheumatoid arthritis. The DNA for the CDR3 is TGTGCCAGCAGAGGAACCGGGAGAAAAGGGATCTACGAGCAGTACTTC. Its translation: CASRGTGRKGIYEQYF.